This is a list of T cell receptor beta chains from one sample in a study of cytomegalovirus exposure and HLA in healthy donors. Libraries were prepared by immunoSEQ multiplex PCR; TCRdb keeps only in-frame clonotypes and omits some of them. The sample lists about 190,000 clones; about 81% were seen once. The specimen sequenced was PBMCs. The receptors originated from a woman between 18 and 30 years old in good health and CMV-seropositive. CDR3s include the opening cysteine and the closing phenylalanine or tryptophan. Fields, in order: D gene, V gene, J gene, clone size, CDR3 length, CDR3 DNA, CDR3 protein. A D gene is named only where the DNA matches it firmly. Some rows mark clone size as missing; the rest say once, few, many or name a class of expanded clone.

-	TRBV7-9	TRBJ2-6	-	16	TGTGCCAGCATCCCAGGGGTGGGGTCTGGGGCCAACGTCCTGACTTTC	CASIPGVGSGANVLTF
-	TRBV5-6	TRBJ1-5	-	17	TGTGCCAGCAGCTGGGGAGGACCGAGCTATAGCAATCAGCCCCAGCATTTT	CASSWGGPSYSNQPQHF
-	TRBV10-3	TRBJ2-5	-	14	TGTGCCATCAGTGGGGCTAGCGTTGGGGAGACCCAGTACTTC	CAISGASVGETQYF
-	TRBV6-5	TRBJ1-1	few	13	TGTGCCAGCAGTTACGAGGGAGGCACTGAAGCTTTCTTT	CASSYEGGTEAFF
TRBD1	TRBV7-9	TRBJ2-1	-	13	TGTGCCAGTCGACAGGGGGTTTTGGATGAGCAGTTCTTC	CASRQGVLDEQFF
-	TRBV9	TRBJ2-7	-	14	TGTGCCAGCAGCGTAGGAGCAGGCTCCTACGAGCAGTACTTC	CASSVGAGSYEQYF
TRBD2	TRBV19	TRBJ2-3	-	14	TGTGCCAGTACTGACAGCGGGGGTTGGGATACGCAGTATTTT	CASTDSGGWDTQYF
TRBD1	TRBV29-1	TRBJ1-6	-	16	TGCAGCGTTGCAACGGGACAGGCAATCTATAATTCACCCCTCCACTTT	CSVATGQAIYNSPLHF
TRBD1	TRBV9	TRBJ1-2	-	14	TGTGCCAGCAGCGCGTTGACAGGGCGCGATGGCTACACCTTC	CASSALTGRDGYTF
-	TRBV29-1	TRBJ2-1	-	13	TGCAGCGGGAGCTGGGGCCACTACAATGAGCAGTTCTTC	CSGSWGHYNEQFF
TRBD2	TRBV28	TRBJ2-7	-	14	TGTGCCAGCAGTTTATGGCGGGGGGCCTACGAGCAGTACTTC	CASSLWRGAYEQYF
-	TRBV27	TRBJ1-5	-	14	TGTGCCAGCAGTTTCTACGGGAGGGATCAGCCCCAGCATTTT	CASSFYGRDQPQHF
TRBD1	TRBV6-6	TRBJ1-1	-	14	TGTGCCAGCACCCAGGGACACAGGGGCACTGAAGCTTTCTTT	CASTQGHRGTEAFF